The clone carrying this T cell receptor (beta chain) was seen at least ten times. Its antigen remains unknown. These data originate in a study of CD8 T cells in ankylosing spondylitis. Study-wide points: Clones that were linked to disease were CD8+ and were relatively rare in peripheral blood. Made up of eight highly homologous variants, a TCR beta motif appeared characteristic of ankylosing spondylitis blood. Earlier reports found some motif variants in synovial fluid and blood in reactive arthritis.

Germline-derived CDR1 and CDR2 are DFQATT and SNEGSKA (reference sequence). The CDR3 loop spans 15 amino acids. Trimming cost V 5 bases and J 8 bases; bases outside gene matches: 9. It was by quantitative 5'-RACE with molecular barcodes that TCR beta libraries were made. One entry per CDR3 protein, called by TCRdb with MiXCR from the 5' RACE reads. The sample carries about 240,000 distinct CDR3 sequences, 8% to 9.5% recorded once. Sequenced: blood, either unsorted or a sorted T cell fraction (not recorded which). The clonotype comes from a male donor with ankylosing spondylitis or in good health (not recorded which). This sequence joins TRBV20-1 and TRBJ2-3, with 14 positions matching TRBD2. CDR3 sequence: CSAQGLAGVPSTQYF. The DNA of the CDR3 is TGCAGTGCTCAGGGACTAGCGGGAGTTCCCTCTACGCAGTATTTT.